Below, 29 T cell receptor beta chains from the same sample are listed, as sequenced in a study of vaccination and CD4 T cells after COVID-19. Indicated time point: late sampling 161 to 241 days after vaccination in three convalescent patients. Noted treatment: roughly ten-day PBMC culture with coronavirus spike peptide pools or control peptides (ViraFEST assay). Oncomine TCR Beta short-read sequencing was applied to DNA from cultured CD4+ T cells. TCRdb recomputed calls from the PCR reads with MiXCR, one row per CDR3 protein. The top ten clones hold 8.6% of a sample with 20,000 to 25,000 distinct CDR3 sequences, about 35% of them seen once. Antigens for these TCRs are unknown. Specimen: CD4+ T cells from blood, cultured in vitro, collected about 7 months after SARS-CoV-2 vaccination. Source of these receptors: a human donor who had recovered from COVID-19.

The chain carries TRBV10-3 and TRBJ1-1; 12 bases align to TRBD1. This CDR3 has 15 residues. Losses at the gene ends were 6 bases for V and 5 bases for J; bases not matched to a gene: 7. The germline V gene has CDR1 ENHRY and CDR2 SYGVKD. The CDR3 DNA is TGTGCCATCAGCAACCAGGGACAGGGGGCGACTGAAGCTTTCTTT. Protein sequence: CAISNQGQGATEAFF.

The gene calls are TRBV4-3 and TRBJ2-3, with D hard to call. Trimming cost V 0 bases and J 6 bases, with 13 bases left between them. Germline V gene lookup returns CDR1 LGHNA and CDR2 YSLEER. This CDR3 has 15 amino acids. The DNA of the CDR3 is TGCGCCAGCAGCCAAGAGGGTGGGCTATGGGATACGCAGTATTTT. Translated: CASSQEGGLWDTQYF.

This chain joins TRBV7-2 and TRBJ2-3, with TRBD2 matching 12 bases. The CDR3 spans 15 residues. With 10 bases clipped from V and 3 bases from J, the junction kept 8 bases outside the gene matches. Per germline, CDR1 SGHTA and CDR2 FQGNSA. The DNA of the CDR3 is TGTGCCACCACCCCCGGACTAGCGGGAACAGATACGCAGTATTTT. Its protein is CATTPGLAGTDTQYF.

J is TRBJ2-4 and V is TRBV20-1; D could derive from TRBD1 or TRBD2 (6 bases each). Trimming left V 6 bases short and J 8 bases short, with 23 bases between. Germline V lookup: CDR1 DFQATT, CDR2 SNEGSKA (reference sequence). This CDR3 region has 15 residues. CDR3 in amino acids: CSAPVSGAHQDIQYF. CDR3 sequence (DNA): TGCAGTGCCCCCGTTTCGGGGGCGCATCAAGACATTCAGTACTTC.

This clonotype turned up a few times. The V gene is TRBV20-1, the J gene TRBJ2-7, with TRBD1 matching over 7 bases. Germline values: CDR1 DFQATT, CDR2 SNEGSKA (reference sequence). CDR3 length equals 15 residues. V dropped 1 base and J dropped 0; count of bases not matched to a gene: 6. CDR3 sequence: CSARAQTGSSYEQYF. In DNA, the CDR3 is TGCAGTGCTAGAGCTCAGACAGGGAGCTCCTACGAGCAGTACTTC.

The rearrangement links TRBV2 to TRBJ1-6, with a weak D call TRBD1 (5 bases). Germline lookup yields CDR1 SNHLY and CDR2 FYNNEI. V lost 6 bases, J lost 5 bases, and 14 bases lay in between. The CDR3 length is 15 residues. The CDR3 here is CASRSGTPHNSPLHF. The CDR3 region has the DNA TGTGCCAGCAGGTCCGGGACCCCACATAATTCACCCCTCCACTTT.

The chain joins TRBV7-2 to TRBJ2-1; D is ambiguous. V was pared by 5 bases and J by 5 bases, with 16 bases between. The CDR3 runs to 15 residues. Germline CDR1 reads SGHTA; CDR2 reads FQGNSA. As DNA, the CDR3 is TGTGCCAGCAGCCCCGAGTGGGCGTTGAACAATGAGCAGTTCTTC. Its translation: CASSPEWALNNEQFF.

In this sample, this clonotype turned up once. The V call is TRBV28, the J call TRBJ2-1, with D maybe TRBD2 (7 bases). Germline assignment: CDR1 MDHEN and CDR2 SYDVKM. V shed 10 bases and J shed 3 bases, with 22 bases lying between them. This CDR3 has 16 residues. CDR3: CATGSKAGQRYNEQFF. The DNA for the CDR3 is TGTGCCACCGGCTCTAAAGCGGGACAACGCTACAATGAGCAGTTCTTC.

Regarding this clonotype: This could be a read error, since a much larger clone is one nucleotide away. This chain uses TRBV7-2 with TRBJ2-5, with 9 bases matching TRBD1. After removal of 5 bases from V and 5 bases from J, the junction contained 6 bases not matched to a gene. Germline-derived CDR1 and CDR2 are SGHTA and FQGNSA. The CDR3 consists of 14 residues. The CDR3 loop is CASSIQGASETQYF. The DNA of the CDR3 is TGTGCCAGCAGCATACAGGGGGCTAGTGAGACCCAGTACTTC.

J is TRBJ2-7 and V is TRBV7-9; D remains ambiguous. Germline values: CDR1 SEHNR, CDR2 FQNEAQ (reference sequence). V lost 5 bases to trimming and J lost 3 bases, with 8 bases between them. The CDR3 contains 12 residues. In DNA, the CDR3 is TGTGCCAGCAGCGTAACAAACTACGAGCAGTACTTC. It translates to CASSVTNYEQYF.

V and J are TRBV28 and TRBJ1-2; perhaps TRBD1 as D (5 bases). The germline V gene has CDR1 MDHEN and CDR2 SYDVKM. The CDR3 spans 15 residues. V lost 5 bases to trimming and J lost 7 bases, with 20 bases between them. CDR3 nucleotides: TGTGCCAGCAGTGAATCCTCAGGGTTCCCATCTGGCTACACCTTC. It translates to CASSESSGFPSGYTF.

The V call is TRBV20-1, the J call TRBJ1-6; D may be TRBD1 (5 bases). The CDR3 runs to 15 residues. V gave up 3 bases and J gave up 6 bases, with 15 bases separating them. CDR1 and CDR2 from the germline V gene are DFQATT and SNEGSKA (reference sequence). The CDR3 spells CSASRQLQINSPLHF. The CDR3 nucleotides read TGCAGTGCTAGTAGACAGCTACAAATTAATTCACCCCTCCACTTT.

The gene calls are TRBV20-1 and TRBJ2-1; either TRBD1 or TRBD2 may supply D (5 bases each). Germline assignment: CDR1 DFQATT and CDR2 SNEGSKA (reference sequence). CDR3 size: 11 residues. The chain's CDR3 is CAPGAGREQFF. The CDR3 nucleotides are TGCGCGCCCGGGGCGGGCAGGGAGCAGTTCTTC.

This chain uses TRBV4-3 with TRBJ2-7; the D call may be TRBD1 or TRBD2 (5 bases each). CDR3 length: 16 amino acids. V lost 3 bases to trimming and J lost 6 bases, with 21 bases between them. Germline V gives CDR1 LGHNA, CDR2 YSLEER. This CDR3 reads CASSHQGRGEGREQYF. The DNA for the CDR3 is TGCGCCAGCAGCCACCAAGGTCGAGGGGAAGGTCGCGAGCAGTACTTC.

This clonotype was observed a few times. V usage is TRBV6-5 and J usage is TRBJ1-1; D ambiguous. In germline, CDR1 is MNHEY, CDR2 SVGAGI. The V and J ends lost 4 bases and 5 bases respectively, with 11 bases between them. The CDR3 is 13 amino acids. The CDR3 DNA is TGTGCCAGCAGTTCGGTCGGGTGGACTGAAGCTTTCTTT. Translating it yields CASSSVGWTEAFF.

J is TRBJ2-7 and V is TRBV20-1; the D gene is possibly TRBD2 (5 bases). CDR1 and CDR2 (germline): DFQATT, SNEGSKA (reference sequence). The CDR3 consists of 13 residues. Trimming took off 6 bases at V and 0 bases at J, with 12 bases between the two ends. The CDR3 is CSAAEGISYEQYF. CDR3 DNA: TGCAGTGCCGCCGAGGGAATCTCCTACGAGCAGTACTTC.

A few counts support this clonotype. The V gene is TRBV20-1, the J gene TRBJ2-3, with TRBD2 identical over 7 bases. Germline V gene sequence: CDR1 DFQATT, CDR2 SNEGSKA (reference sequence). This CDR3 is 11 amino acids long. DNA of the CDR3: TGCGGGGGGGACTACCGTGGGACGCAGTATTTT. Amino acids: CGGDYRGTQYF.

This clonotype is labeled as medium-sized. The chain employs TRBV7-2 and TRBJ2-7; maybe TRBD1 (5 bases). Germline V gene data show CDR1 as SGHTA and CDR2 as FQGNSA. Trimming left V 1 base short and J 13 bases short, with 11 bases between. CDR3 length: 11 amino acids. The CDR3 region is CASSLEYDRYF. CDR3 DNA: TGTGCCAGCAGCTTAGAATACGACAGATACTTC. The variable domain in full, completed from reference TRBV7-2 and TRBJ2-7, reads GAGVSQSPSNKVTEKGKDVELRCDPISGHTALYWYRQSLGQGLEFLIYFQGNSAPDKSGLPSDRFSAERTGGSVSTLTIQRTQQEDSAVYLCASSLEYDRYFGPGTRLTVT.

This clonotype was detected only a few times. The rearrangement uses TRBV29-1 and TRBJ1-2, with a tentative D call TRBD1 (6 bases). From germline, CDR1 is SQVTM and CDR2 ANQGSEA. CDR3 length: 12 amino acids. V was cut by 3 bases and J by 8 bases, with 13 bases left in between. DNA for the CDR3: TGCAGCGTTGATATTAGGAGGGGGGGCTACACCTTC. Its protein product is CSVDIRRGGYTF. Supplemented by reference TRBV29-1 and TRBJ1-2, the full variable domain reads SAVISQKPSRDICQRGTSLTIQCQVDSQVTMMFWYRQQPGQSLTLIATANQGSEATYESGFVIDKFPISRPNLTFSTLTVSNMSPEDSSIYLCSVDIRRGGYTFGSGTRLTVV.

The chain is built from TRBV7-2 and TRBJ1-2; D is perhaps TRBD1 (5 bases). Per the germline V gene, CDR1 is SGHTA and CDR2 is FQGNSA. The CDR3 is made up of 15 amino acids. V was clipped by 1 base and J by 3 bases, with 12 bases between them. The CDR3: CASSLDPGRDYGYTF. DNA for the CDR3: TGTGCCAGCAGCTTAGACCCAGGCAGGGACTATGGCTACACCTTC. Full variable domain (remainder filled in from reference TRBV7-2 and TRBJ1-2): GAGVSQSPSNKVTEKGKDVELRCDPISGHTALYWYRQSLGQGLEFLIYFQGNSAPDKSGLPSDRFSAERTGGSVSTLTIQRTQQEDSAVYLCASSLDPGRDYGYTFGSGTRLTVV.

This clonotype was observed a handful of times. The V and J genes are TRBV7-2 and TRBJ1-2, with 8 bases identical to TRBD1. V shed 5 bases, J shed 8 bases, and the junction held 7 bases outside the gene matches. Germline CDR1 reads SGHTA; CDR2 reads FQGNSA. CDR3 length equals 13 residues. CDR3 DNA: TGTGCCAGCAGCGCCTGGACAGGGCGAGGCTACACCTTC. Translation: CASSAWTGRGYTF.

This clonotype was detected only a few times. V usage is TRBV6-1 and J usage is TRBJ1-2, with D possibly being TRBD1 (6 bases). Germline loops: CDR1 MNHNS, CDR2 SASEGT. The CDR3 runs 13 residues. The V gene lost 5 bases and the J gene lost 3 bases, with 10 bases spanning the gap. The CDR3: CASSKTGDYGYTF. The CDR3 DNA sequence: TGTGCCAGCAGTAAGACAGGAGACTATGGCTACACCTTC.

The J gene is TRBJ2-1, the V gene TRBV7-2, with 12 bases that match TRBD2. The V gene end was trimmed by 4 bases and the J gene end by 8 bases; junction bases not matched to a gene: 12. Germline V gives CDR1 SGHTA, CDR2 FQGNSA. The CDR3 extends over 17 amino acids. The CDR3 nucleotides read TGTGCCAGCAGCTCGCCTAGCGGGAGGGATCTTTCTTATGAGCAGTTCTTC. This codes for CASSSPSGRDLSYEQFF.

Sample share makes this clonotype medium-sized. This sequence joins TRBV7-2 and TRBJ1-6; possibly TRBD1 for D (5 bases). The V end lost 5 bases, the J end lost 7 bases, and 15 bases lay between the germline ends. The CDR3 has 15 residues. Germline V lookup: CDR1 SGHTA, CDR2 FQGNSA. DNA for the CDR3: TGTGCCAGCAGCACGGGACGGATCATCAATTCACCCCTCCACTTT. Encoded protein: CASSTGRIINSPLHF.

This clonotype appeared a few times. The chain links TRBV20-1 to TRBJ2-3; 10 positions agree with TRBD2. The junction had 7 bases not matched to a gene; V was cut back by 4 bases and J by 6 bases. CDR3 size: 14 residues. Per the germline V gene, CDR1 is DFQATT and CDR2 is SNEGSKA (reference sequence). Written as DNA, the CDR3 is TGCAGTGCTATGCTAGCGGGAGTTGGGGATACGCAGTATTTT. It yields the protein CSAMLAGVGDTQYF.

This clonotype was observed a handful of times. The V gene is TRBV6-2 or TRBV6-3, the J gene TRBJ2-5; tentative D call: TRBD2 (6 bases). The CDR3 spans 13 residues. CDR1 is MNHEY and CDR2 is SVGEGT in the germline V gene. The germline V and J ends were trimmed by 7 bases and 5 bases, with 14 bases remaining between them. The CDR3 DNA reads as TGTGCCAGCATGAGGTGGGAGGTTGAGACCCAGTACTTC. Amino acids: CASMRWEVETQYF.

The chain combines TRBV20-1 with TRBJ1-1; D is possibly TRBD1 (5 bases). The CDR3 runs 15 residues. CDR1 DFQATT and CDR2 SNEGSKA come from the germline V gene (reference sequence). With 6 bases removed from V and 3 bases from J, the gap between germline ends came to 20 bases. CDR3 region: CSAVDGRKGYTEAFF. CDR3 DNA: TGCAGTGCCGTCGACGGCCGAAAGGGGTACACTGAAGCTTTCTTT.

The sample holds a few counts of this clonotype. The chain joins TRBV28 to TRBJ1-5; D ambiguous. V was trimmed by 7 bases and J by 5 bases, leaving 15 bases between them. The CDR3 runs to 14 residues. From germline, CDR1 is MDHEN and CDR2 SYDVKM. The CDR3 sequence: CASNLVTGDQPQHF. The CDR3 DNA reads as TGTGCCAGCAACTTGGTAACGGGTGATCAGCCCCAGCATTTT.

This clonotype was seen more than once but under ten times. This chain connects TRBV20-1 to TRBJ2-3, with 13 bases matching TRBD2. The CDR3 runs to 18 residues. V was clipped by 3 bases and J by 0 bases; unmatched bases: 9. Germline loops: CDR1 DFQATT, CDR2 SNEGSKA (reference sequence). The CDR3 coding sequence is TGCAGTGCTAGGGACTCCGGGACTAGCGGGGCTAGCACAGATACGCAGTATTTT. Its translation is CSARDSGTSGASTDTQYF.